The 27 T cell receptor beta chains presented below share a single source sample, sequenced in a study of blood T cells in healthy people across ages. Then a second PCR, running roughly 7 to 12 cycles, was carried out with a sample-barcoded 5' primer and a J-beta primer mix. MiXCR was run by TCRdb on the 5' RACE reads, yielding one entry per CDR3 protein. The table includes around 1,600,000 distinct CDR3 sequences, roughly 43% detected once. Specimen: blood. The receptor set was obtained from a woman under 30 in good health.

This clonotype was picked up a small number of times. The chain couples TRBV11-2 to TRBJ2-1, with D possibly matching TRBD1 (5 bases). This CDR3 spans 17 amino acids. V was pared by 2 bases and J by 1 base, with 15 bases between. The germline CDR1 and CDR2 sequences are SGHAT and FQNNGV. CDR3 sequence (DNA): TGTGCCAGCAGCTTAACCCCCCAGGGTAGATCCTACAATGAGCAGTTCTTC. It encodes CASSLTPQGRSYNEQFF.

The chain has TRBV11-2 and TRBJ2-3; D ambiguous. Looked up from germline, CDR1 is SGHAT and CDR2 is FQNNGV. This CDR3 is built from 14 residues. V lost 1 base, J lost 0 bases, and 5 bases lay in between. The chain's CDR3 is CASSLVFSTDTQYF. CDR3 DNA sequence: TGTGCCAGCAGCTTAGTCTTTAGCACAGATACGCAGTATTTT.

The chain carries TRBV7-8 and TRBJ2-2, with 11 bases aligning to TRBD2. Germline-derived CDR1 and CDR2 are SGHVS and FQNEAQ. There are 16 residues in the CDR3. V lost 4 bases, J lost 7 bases, and 8 bases stayed unmatched. The CDR3 here is CASSSRLAGWGGELFF. The CDR3 DNA sequence: TGTGCCAGCAGCTCCCGACTAGCGGGGTGGGGCGGGGAGCTGTTTTTT.

J is TRBJ1-2 and V is TRBV11-2, with D tentatively TRBD1 (5 bases). Germline CDR1 SGHAT, CDR2 FQNNGV. Trimming shortened V by 7 bases and J by 4 bases, and 19 bases separated the two germline ends. The CDR3 has 15 amino acids. The DNA of the CDR3 is TGTGCCAGCACCTCCTTAGAGGGGCGGCTCTATGGCTACACCTTC. This translates into CASTSLEGRLYGYTF.

As to this clonotype: At one of its ends the junction is not consistent with the germline gene, which may arise from a read error. The chain uses TRBV24-1 and TRBJ2-3, with 7 bases aligning to TRBD1. Germline-derived CDR1 and CDR2 are KGHDR and SFDVKD. There are 14 residues in the CDR3. The CDR3 sequence is CATSPGQFTDMQYF. DNA for the CDR3: TGTGCCACCAGTCCGGGACAGTTCACAGATATGCAGTATTTT.

The rearrangement links TRBV12-3 or TRBV12-4 to TRBJ2-5; D may be TRBD1 (8 bases). V was clipped by 6 bases and J by 4 bases, with 18 bases between them. The CDR3 runs 15 residues. The CDR3 sequence is CASSPPGGTGETQYF. The CDR3 DNA is TGTGCCAGCAGCCCTCCCGGGGGGACAGGAGAGACCCAGTACTTC.

The chain recombines TRBV11-2 with TRBJ2-5; D is undetermined. Trimming left V 0 bases short and J 5 bases short, with 13 bases between. CDR1 SGHAT and CDR2 FQNNGV come from the germline V gene. This CDR3 comprises 15 residues. The CDR3 spells CASSLDLGFRETQYF. DNA of the CDR3: TGTGCCAGCAGCTTAGATTTGGGGTTTCGGGAGACCCAGTACTTC.

J is TRBJ2-3 and V is TRBV20-1; 9 nucleotides match TRBD1. V trimming: 6 bases; J trimming: 2 bases; junction bases outside the gene matches: 3. The germline CDR1 and CDR2 sequences are DFQATT and SNEGSKA (reference sequence). This CDR3 region has 13 residues. CDR3 nucleotide sequence: TGCAGTGCGAGACAGGGGGTCACAGATACGCAGTATTTT. Its protein product is CSARQGVTDTQYF.

This chain joins TRBV12-3 or TRBV12-4 and TRBJ1-2; tentatively, D is TRBD1 (6 bases). The V end lost 3 bases, the J end lost 0 bases, and 8 bases lay between the germline ends. The CDR3 has 14 amino acids. This CDR3 is CASSLGASNYGYTF. The DNA for the CDR3 is TGTGCCAGCAGTTTGGGGGCTTCTAACTATGGCTACACCTTC.

This clonotype has just one count. The chain is built from TRBV5-1 and TRBJ2-1; 8 bases map to TRBD1. V lost 3 bases to trimming and J lost 6 bases; unmatched junction nucleotides: 17. CDR3 size: 18 residues. CDR1 is SGHRS and CDR2 is YFSETQ in the germline V gene. CDR3 in amino acids: CASSSRMGAGGLGNEQFF. The CDR3 DNA follows: TGCGCCAGCAGCTCGAGGATGGGGGCAGGGGGCTTAGGCAATGAGCAGTTCTTC.

The rearrangement uses TRBV7-2 and TRBJ2-5, with D possibly TRBD2 on 6 matching bases. With 5 bases removed from V and 2 bases from J, the gap between germline ends came to 15 bases. Germline V gene data show CDR1 as SGHTA and CDR2 as FQGNSA. This CDR3 has 15 amino acids. CDR3 DNA sequence: TGTGCCAGCAGCCCTAGTTGGGCGGGGCAAGAGACCCAGTACTTC. Translation gives CASSPSWAGQETQYF.

The sample holds a few counts of this clonotype. J is TRBJ1-4 and V is TRBV4-1; D not certain. The CDR3 totals 15 residues. CDR1 is MGHRA and CDR2 is YSYEKL in the germline V gene. Trimming removed 0 bases at V and 11 bases at J, with 16 bases between. The CDR3 nucleotides read TGCGCCAGCAGCCAAGAAGGCGCAGGAATTGTGAAACTGTTTTTT. Amino acid sequence: CASSQEGAGIVKLFF.

This clonotype was detected ten times or more. This chain's CDR3 is CASSLDRGRLEGYTF. CDR3 sequence (DNA): TGTGCCAGCAGCCTTGACAGGGGGCGGTTGGAAGGCTACACCTTC. The rearrangement joins TRBV12-3 or TRBV12-4 to TRBJ1-2, with TRBD1 matching 10 bases. V lost 6 bases and J lost 8; bases outside the gene matches: 12. The CDR3 runs to 15 residues.

This clonotype turned up a few times. The CDR3 spells CASSADRGLYGYTF. DNA for the CDR3: TGTGCCAGCAGCGCTGACAGGGGGCTATATGGCTACACCTTC. The chain is built from TRBV9 and TRBJ1-2; the match to TRBD1 covers 10 bases. The CDR3 is made up of 14 amino acids. CDR1 and CDR2 from the germline V gene are SGDLS and YYNGEE. Trimming at V came to 3 bases and at J to 5 bases, leaving 4 bases not matched to a gene.

Only a few counts were recorded for this clonotype. The V call is TRBV12-3 or TRBV12-4, the J call TRBJ2-5; D may be TRBD2 (5 bases). There are 11 residues in the CDR3. Trimming pared 11 bases from V and 7 bases from J, leaving 14 bases between. In DNA, the CDR3 is TGTGCCTCCACCGGGGTTGGGACCCAGTACTTC. Translation: CASTGVGTQYF.

The genes are TRBV5-1 and TRBJ2-1; D might be TRBD1 (6 bases). The CDR3 extends over 16 amino acids. Germline CDR1 reads SGHRS; CDR2 reads YFSETQ. V gave up 5 bases and J gave up 0 bases, with 15 bases separating them. In nucleotides, the CDR3 is TGCGCCAGCAGGTTCGACAGGTCTGACTCCTACAATGAGCAGTTCTTC. Translated, it gives CASRFDRSDSYNEQFF.

The chain couples TRBV5-1 to TRBJ2-7; D gene uncertain. V lost 2 bases and J lost 3, with 12 bases in between. The germline gives CDR1 SGHRS, CDR2 YFSETQ. This CDR3 has 14 amino acids. CDR3 nucleotide sequence: TGCGCCAGCAGCTTACGCCAGACTGGCTACGAGCAGTACTTC. Protein: CASSLRQTGYEQYF.

The V gene is TRBV9, the J gene TRBJ2-1, with 7 bases matching TRBD2. Looked up from germline, CDR1 is SGDLS and CDR2 is YYNGEE. V lost 2 bases, J lost 7 bases, and 6 bases stayed unmatched. The CDR3 has 14 amino acids. The CDR3 sequence is CASSVDGGFNEQFF. The CDR3 DNA sequence: TGTGCCAGCAGCGTTGACGGGGGGTTTAATGAGCAGTTCTTC.

This clonotype came up a few times. The V call is TRBV7-2, the J call TRBJ1-1; perhaps TRBD1 as D (5 bases). CDR3 length: 14 amino acids. Looked up from germline, CDR1 is SGHTA and CDR2 is FQGNSA. V lost 1 base and J lost 11, with 17 bases in between. CDR3 sequence (DNA): TGTGCCAGCAGCTTAGGGGGATGGGGGGTCGGGGCTTTCTTT. It codes for CASSLGGWGVGAFF.

This clonotype was detected many times. This CDR3 reads CASSPTEQGALESGANVLTF. DNA for the CDR3: TGCGCCAGCAGCCCTACCGAACAGGGGGCGCTTGAGTCTGGGGCCAACGTCCTGACTTTC. The chain is built from TRBV4-1 and TRBJ2-6, with 9 bases matching TRBD1. The CDR3 consists of 20 residues. CDR1 and CDR2 (germline): MGHRA, YSYEKL. V lost 4 bases and J lost 1; bases outside the gene matches: 14.

V and J are TRBV2 and TRBJ2-7; D gene unclear. The J call is doubtful: the DNA matches TRBJ2-5 better. Looked up from germline, CDR1 is SNHLY and CDR2 is FYNNEI. This CDR3 spans 14 amino acids. CDR3 bases: TGTGCCAGCAGTGAACGGACCTCGGAAGAGACCCAGTACTTC. It codes for CASSERTSEETQYF.

The chain uses TRBV25-1 and TRBJ1-2; D is possibly TRBD1 (6 bases). The CDR3 is 13 amino acids. V gave up 6 bases and J gave up 4 bases, with 12 bases separating them. Germline-derived CDR1 and CDR2 are MGHDK and SYGVNS. This CDR3 reads CASSITTGYGYTF. CDR3 nucleotides: TGTGCCAGCAGCATCACGACAGGCTATGGCTACACCTTC.

The gene calls are TRBV6-2 or TRBV6-3 and TRBJ1-1, with 8 positions matching TRBD1. V was clipped by 7 bases and J by 5 bases; unmatched bases: 6. The CDR3 length is 13 residues. The germline V gene encodes CDR1 MNHEY and CDR2 SVGEGT. The CDR3 loop reads CASILQGGTEAFF. The CDR3 nucleotides are TGTGCCAGCATCTTACAGGGGGGGACTGAAGCTTTCTTT.

V and J are TRBV6-2 or TRBV6-3 and TRBJ2-5, with D possibly TRBD2 on 5 matching bases. The CDR3 has 14 amino acids. Trimming left V 4 bases short and J 11 bases short, with 20 bases between. The germline V gene encodes CDR1 MNHEY and CDR2 SVGEGT. Written as DNA, the CDR3 is TGTGCCAGCAGTTCTCCCGACCAGCCCTGGGAGCAGTACTTC. It is translated as CASSSPDQPWEQYF.

The rearrangement joins TRBV20-1 to TRBJ1-5; D remains ambiguous. V lost 0 bases to trimming and J lost 0 bases, with 9 bases between them. The germline CDR1 and CDR2 sequences are DFQATT and SNEGSKA (reference sequence). This CDR3 spans 15 amino acids. DNA for the CDR3: TGCAGTGCTAGAGATCGCGCGAGTAGCAATCAGCCCCAGCATTTT. It translates to CSARDRASSNQPQHF.

The chain is built from TRBV27 and TRBJ2-3; 14 positions agree with TRBD2. Germline V gene sequence: CDR1 MNHEY, CDR2 SMNVEV (reference sequence). The CDR3 length is 15 residues. The trim removed 5 bases at V and 7 bases at J, leaving 5 bases unmatched. The CDR3 region has the DNA TGTGCCAGCAGTCGAGGGACTAGCGGGAGTCATACGCAGTATTTT. It yields the protein CASSRGTSGSHTQYF.

This chain uses TRBV6-5 with TRBJ2-7; 7 bases are shared with TRBD2. Germline values: CDR1 MNHEY, CDR2 SVGAGI. The ends lost 2 bases at V and 3 bases at J; junction bases unmatched: 4. CDR3 size: 14 residues. The CDR3 nucleotides read TGTGCCAGCAGTTACGCTAGCGGATTCTACGAGCAGTACTTC. This encodes CASSYASGFYEQYF.